The clone carrying this T cell receptor beta chain has just a few counts. Its specificity is unknown. The data are from a study of cytomegalovirus exposure and HLA in healthy donors. Study-level results: The likely origin of a cluster of highly shared sequence variants was a sequencing artifact.

A multiplex PCR was run with 60 Vbeta primers and 13 Jbeta primers. In the original processing: Per a later analysis, the number of unique TCR beta chains was about 80 million, of which 10 million to 11 million were shared. Method: immunoSEQ multiplex PCR; TCRdb's copy keeps in-frame clones and lacks some. V and J calls plus clone size are reproduced from that table; the DNA served to infer D and trimming. The sample includes roughly 120,000 clones, around 67% of them seen just once. Germline lookup yields CDR1 MGHRA and CDR2 YSYEKL. The CDR3 has 19 amino acids. With 6 bases clipped from V and 0 bases from J, the junction kept 19 bases outside the gene matches.

Sequencing was performed on PBMCs. The sequence came from a man in his 60s in good health and CMV-seropositive. The chain combines TRBV4-1 with TRBJ1-2, with 7 bases that match TRBD1. The CDR3 DNA is TGCGCCAGCAGGCCCATTTATACAGGCAGGGGGTTCACTAACTATGGCTACACCTTC. Its translation: CASRPIYTGRGFTNYGYTF.